This entry lists 25 T cell receptor beta chains sequenced from one sample in a study of T cells in Graves' hyperthyroidism and ophthalmopathy. Amplification of TCR beta CDR3 regions used RNA as the template. The HTBI primer set drove a first-round RT-PCR of the TCR CDR3. TCRdb used MiXCR to reprocess the multiplex PCR reads, holding one entry per CDR3 protein. This sample yields 550,000 to 800,000 distinct CDR3 sequences, of which about a sixth are seen a single time; approximately 8.4% belongs to the top ten. Sequencing was performed on blood. These receptors were taken from a man younger than 30 with Graves' hyperthyroidism.

The V and J genes are TRBV5-4 and TRBJ1-1, with TRBD1 matching over 8 bases. Germline V gene lookup returns CDR1 SGHNT and CDR2 YYREEE (reference sequence). Losses at the gene ends were 3 bases for V and 0 bases for J; bases not matched to a gene: 7. The CDR3 contains 16 residues. CDR3 in amino acids: CASSWGTGPLNTEAFF. CDR3 bases: TGTGCCAGCAGCTGGGGGACAGGCCCCTTGAACACTGAAGCTTTCTTT. Full variable domain (remainder filled in from reference TRBV5-4 and TRBJ1-1): ETGVTQSPTHLIKTRGQQVTLRCSSQSGHNTVSWYQQALGQGPQFIFQYYREEENGRGNFPPRFSGLQFPNYSSELNVNALELDDSALYLCASSWGTGPLNTEAFFGQGTRLTVV.

The table lists this clonotype with a few counts. The V gene is TRBV6-9, the J gene TRBJ1-1; 9 bases line up with TRBD1. Germline lookup yields CDR1 MNHGY and CDR2 SVAAGI. V dropped 1 base and J dropped 5; count of bases not matched to a gene: 5. The CDR3 runs 15 residues. The CDR3 region has the DNA TGTGCCAGCAGTTATTATCCGACAGGGGGAACTGAAGCTTTCTTT. Translated: CASSYYPTGGTEAFF.

In the case of this clonotype: Mismatch with germline at one junction end may stem from a read error. The chain combines TRBV12-3 or TRBV12-4 with TRBJ2-2; TRBD2 agrees at 12 bases. The CDR3 consists of 17 residues. The CDR3 sequence: CASSLGPLAGGPGGLFF. The CDR3 DNA sequence: TGTGCCAGCAGTTTAGGACCGCTAGCGGGAGGGCCCGGGGGGCTGTTTTTT.

This clonotype occurred a few times. The chain is built from TRBV12-3 or TRBV12-4 and TRBJ2-3; 11 bases align to TRBD2. This CDR3 is built from 22 residues. Trimming cost V 7 bases and J 4 bases; bases outside gene matches: 28. CDR3 nucleotides: TGTGCCAGCACCTCCATCCCCTTGGTTCTGGGGGTACTAGCGGGAGCTCCAGATACGCAGTATTTT. Its protein is CASTSIPLVLGVLAGAPDTQYF.

This clonotype was recorded many times. The chain carries TRBV6-6 and TRBJ2-7, with D possibly being TRBD1 (6 bases). The CDR3 runs to 15 residues. Germline V lookup: CDR1 MNHNY, CDR2 SVGAGI (reference sequence). The V end was cut by 1 base, the J end by 4 bases, with 14 bases between. The CDR3 loop reads CASSYLGGESYEQYF. The CDR3 DNA is TGTGCCAGCAGTTACTTAGGGGGAGAGTCGTACGAGCAGTACTTC.

This clonotype was counted many times. The rearrangement joins TRBV12-3 or TRBV12-4 to TRBJ1-1; D unresolved. CDR3 length: 13 residues. V dropped 3 bases and J dropped 4 bases, with 9 bases sitting between them. CDR3 DNA sequence: TGTGCCAGCAGTTTTCCCCAGGCCACTGAAGCTTTCTTT. It translates to CASSFPQATEAFF.

Remarks on this clonotype: A read error is possible here, since a much larger clone lies one base away. This chain joins TRBV7-9 and TRBJ2-2, with D possibly matching TRBD1 (5 bases). Trimming removed 8 bases from V and 1 base from J, with 14 bases in between. In germline, CDR1 is SEHNR, CDR2 FQNEAQ (reference sequence). The CDR3 is 15 residues long. CDR3 in amino acids: CASLGRGRNTGELFF. The CDR3 DNA sequence: TGTGCCAGCCTGGGGCGCGGCCGGAACACCGGGGAGCTGTTTTTT.

In its sample, this clonotype was seen a few times. This sequence joins TRBV9 and TRBJ2-5; D may be TRBD2 (5 bases). The CDR3 sequence is 14 residues long. Germline-derived CDR1 and CDR2 are SGDLS and YYNGEE. Trimming stripped 4 bases from V and 5 bases from J, with 15 bases between. The CDR3: CASSPLTASETQYF. CDR3 in DNA: TGTGCCAGCAGCCCCCTCACGGCTAGCGAGACCCAGTACTTC.

This chain links TRBV6-9 with TRBJ2-1, with D perhaps matching TRBD2 (5 bases). Trimming removed 3 bases at V and 5 bases at J, with 11 bases between. Germline loops: CDR1 MNHGY, CDR2 SVAAGI. The CDR3 is 14 residues long. This CDR3 is CASSYGGRNNEQFF. The CDR3 DNA follows: TGTGCCAGCAGTTACGGCGGGCGCAACAATGAGCAGTTCTTC.

This clonotype was detected ten times or more. The chain is built from TRBV30 and TRBJ2-7; D possibly uses TRBD1 or TRBD2 (5 bases each). The germline V gene has CDR1 GTSNPN and CDR2 SVGIG (reference sequence). Between the trimmed V and J ends, which lost 1 base and 4 bases, there was a span of 14 bases. The CDR3 is made up of 14 amino acids. The CDR3 loop reads CAWSGRGRLYEQYF. The CDR3 region has the DNA TGTGCCTGGAGTGGCCGGGGACGGCTATACGAGCAGTACTTC. Variable domain in full (rest from reference TRBV30 and TRBJ2-7): SQTIHQWPATLVQPVGSPLSLECTVEGTSNPNLYWYRQAAGRGLQLLFYSVGIGQISSEVPQNLSASRPQDRQFILSSKKLLLSDSGFYLCAWSGRGRLYEQYFGPGTRLTVT.

This clonotype was detected a few times. This CDR3 reads CASSLSDRRGEQYF. In DNA form, the CDR3 reads TGTGCCAGCAGCCTATCGGACAGGAGGGGTGAGCAGTACTTC. The chain links TRBV7-9 to TRBJ2-7, with a weak D call TRBD1 (7 bases). The germline CDR1 and CDR2 sequences are SEHNR and FQNEAQ (reference sequence). Trimming stripped 5 bases from V and 7 bases from J, with 18 bases between. The CDR3 contains 14 residues.

This clonotype was counted many times. The rearrangement uses TRBV20-1 and TRBJ2-1; TRBD1 is a possible D gene (6 bases). Germline V gene lookup returns CDR1 DFQATT and CDR2 SNEGSKA (reference sequence). V was pared by 5 bases and J by 2 bases, with 16 bases between. The CDR3 is 15 amino acids. The CDR3: CSAGPMGAAYNEQFF. CDR3 in DNA: TGCAGTGCTGGCCCGATGGGGGCGGCCTACAATGAGCAGTTCTTC.

This clonotype was counted at least ten times. CDR3 nucleotides: TGTGCCAGCAGCCCCGGACAGGTACTCACACAAGAGACCCAGTACTTC. It codes for CASSPGQVLTQETQYF. V usage is TRBV3-1 and J usage is TRBJ2-5, with TRBD1 matching 7 bases. Germline loops: CDR1 LGHDT, CDR2 YNNKEL (reference sequence). The V and J ends lost 4 bases and 2 bases, in that order; junction bases with no gene match: 10. The CDR3 runs to 16 residues.

This clonotype was counted a few times. The chain couples TRBV19 to TRBJ2-1; 11 positions match TRBD2. The ends lost 4 bases at V and 2 bases at J; junction bases unmatched: 4. This CDR3 is 16 amino acids long. Germline-derived CDR1 and CDR2 are LNHDA and SQIVND (reference sequence). For the CDR3, the DNA is TGTGCCAGTAGTACCCAACTAGCGGGGGCCTACAATGAGCAGTTCTTC. Its protein product is CASSTQLAGAYNEQFF.

Only a few counts were recorded for this clonotype. The chain carries TRBV10-3 and TRBJ1-5; D unclear. The germline V gene encodes CDR1 ENHRY and CDR2 SYGVKD. CDR3 length equals 14 residues. Trimming stripped 4 bases from V and 1 base from J, with 8 bases between. As DNA, the CDR3 is TGTGCCATCAGTGTCAGGTTAAGCAATCAGCCCCAGCATTTT. It translates to CAISVRLSNQPQHF.

In regard to this clonotype: The germline gene is not matched at one end of the junction; a read error may be the cause. The DNA for the CDR3 is TGTGTCATCAGGGGACTAGCGGAGAACACCGGGGAGCTGTTTTTT. Translated: CVIRGLAENTGELFF. The gene calls are TRBV10-3 and TRBJ2-2, with 11 positions matching TRBD2. Germline CDR1 is ENHRY and CDR2 is SYGVKD. CDR3 length: 15 amino acids.

This clonotype appeared many times. The chain couples TRBV18 to TRBJ2-7; a possible D gene is TRBD1 (6 bases). The CDR3 contains 13 residues. The germline V and J ends were trimmed by 2 bases and 9 bases, with 14 bases remaining between them. Germline V gene lookup returns CDR1 KGHSH and CDR2 LQKENI. As DNA, the CDR3 is TGTGCCAGCTCACCAGGGGGCGAAGGGGGGCAGTACTTC. This encodes CASSPGGEGGQYF.

There are many counts of this clonotype. This chain joins TRBV29-1 and TRBJ2-3; 8 nucleotides align to TRBD2. The CDR3 sequence is 14 residues long. With 7 bases clipped from V and 2 bases from J, the junction kept 8 bases outside the gene matches. CDR1 and CDR2 (germline): SQVTM, ANQGSEA. Here the CDR3 DNA reads TGCAGCGCCTTAGCGGGACTGAACACAGATACGCAGTATTTT. Amino acid sequence: CSALAGLNTDTQYF.

Notes on this clonotype: A much larger clone lies one base from this, so it may be a read error. The V call is TRBV9, the J call TRBJ2-1; 7 nucleotides match TRBD2. Per the germline V gene, CDR1 is SGDLS and CDR2 is YYNGEE. The CDR3 has 15 amino acids. The trim removed 0 bases at V and 6 bases at J, leaving 6 bases unmatched. The chain's CDR3 is CASSVGAGATNEQFF. DNA for the CDR3: TGTGCCAGCAGCGTAGGGGCGGGAGCCACCAATGAGCAGTTCTTC. The entire variable domain, with the rest obtained from reference TRBV9 and TRBJ2-1, is as follows: DSGVTQTPKHLITATGQRVTLRCSPRSGDLSVYWYQQSLDQGLQFLIQYYNGEERAKGNILERFSAQQFPDLHSELNLSSLELGDSALYFCASSVGAGATNEQFFGPGTRLTVL.

This clonotype came up a few times. This chain links TRBV12-3 or TRBV12-4 with TRBJ2-4, with a weak D call TRBD2 (5 bases). The CDR3 is 14 residues long. V was clipped by 7 bases and J by 7 bases, with 17 bases between them. The DNA for the CDR3 is TGTGCCAGCAATCCGGGATCCAATCGGAACATTCAGTACTTC. This sequence encodes CASNPGSNRNIQYF.

The gene calls are TRBV5-6 and TRBJ1-1; the D is unclear. CDR3 length: 15 amino acids. From germline, CDR1 is SGHDT and CDR2 YYEEEE. Deletions cut 1 base from V and 1 base from J, with 11 bases between. DNA of the CDR3: TGTGCCAGCAGCTTGTTCGGGGTTCAGAACACTGAAGCTTTCTTT. Encoded protein: CASSLFGVQNTEAFF.

J is TRBJ2-1 and V is TRBV30; D gene unclear. Looked up from germline, CDR1 is GTSNPN and CDR2 is SVGIG (reference sequence). Between the trimmed V and J ends, which lost 5 bases and 10 bases, there was a span of 18 bases. The CDR3 has 13 residues. The CDR3 DNA is TGTGCCTGGGACGGGTGGGCTAGTAAAGAGCAGTTCTTC. Encoded protein: CAWDGWASKEQFF.

V gene TRBV4-3 combines with J gene TRBJ2-5; D possibly corresponds to TRBD1 (5 bases). Germline assignment: CDR1 LGHNA and CDR2 YSLEER. The germline V and J ends were trimmed by 0 bases and 5 bases, with 13 bases remaining between them. The length of the CDR3 is 15 residues. This CDR3 is CASSQEAGYIETQYF. CDR3 nucleotide sequence: TGCGCCAGCAGCCAAGAGGCAGGGTATATCGAGACCCAGTACTTC.

The chain joins TRBV24-1 to TRBJ2-3; TRBD1 might be the D (6 bases). Per the germline V gene, CDR1 is KGHDR and CDR2 is SFDVKD. The germline V and J ends were trimmed by 3 bases and 2 bases, with 17 bases remaining between them. There are 17 residues in the CDR3. This chain's CDR3 is CATSDETGTIITDTQYF. CDR3 sequence (DNA): TGTGCCACCAGTGATGAGACCGGGACAATAATCACAGATACGCAGTATTTT.

The chain has TRBV7-9 and TRBJ2-1; D not resolved. The germline CDR1 and CDR2 sequences are SEHNR and FQNEAQ (reference sequence). The CDR3 covers 16 residues. V lost 1 base and J lost 8, with 18 bases in between. CDR3 residues: CASSLGKGASRDEQFF. The CDR3, as DNA: TGTGCCAGCAGCTTAGGCAAGGGCGCCTCCCGCGATGAGCAGTTCTTC.